Each of the 30 T cell receptor beta chains below was sequenced from the same sample in a study of blood T cell repertoires in COVID-19. Measured with immunoSEQ multiplex PCR; TCRdb has only the in-frame clones, and not every one. The top ten clones hold roughly 0.97% of a sample with 380,000 or so clones, around 87% of them seen once. Material: PBMCs or T cells enriched from blood (not recorded which). The receptors shown here come from a woman between 25 and 40 years old with acute COVID-19.

In its sample, this clone was seen a few times. The chain joins TRBV30 to TRBJ2-6; 8 bases are a match to TRBD1. The CDR3 sequence is 17 residues long. Germline values: CDR1 GTSNPN, CDR2 SVGIG (reference sequence). Trimming at V came to 2 bases and at J to 1 base, leaving 7 bases not matched to a gene. CDR3 region: CAWSTGTGRSGANVLTF. The CDR3 DNA reads as TGTGCCTGGAGTACCGGGACAGGAAGGTCTGGGGCCAACGTCCTGACTTTC.

In regard to this clone: Other DNA sequences in the same sample also yield this CDR3. V and J are TRBV2 and TRBJ1-2; D unresolved. The CDR3 extends over 13 amino acids. The V gene lost 2 bases and the J gene lost 3 bases, with 7 bases spanning the gap. The germline V gene encodes CDR1 SNHLY and CDR2 FYNNEI. CDR3 bases: TGTGCCAGCAGTGAATCCGGGGACTATGGCTACACCTTC. Translating gives CASSESGDYGYTF.

The chain has TRBV9 and TRBJ1-4, with D possibly matching TRBD1 (6 bases). Germline V CDR1 and CDR2: SGDLS, YYNGEE. The CDR3 runs 15 residues. V lost 4 bases and J lost 4, with 14 bases in between. CDR3 bases: TGTGCCAGCAGCTTATCAGGGGCGATTAATGAAAAACTGTTTTTT. It specifies CASSLSGAINEKLFF.

This clone was counted between two and nine times. V and J are TRBV4-3 and TRBJ2-7, with D perhaps matching TRBD2 (5 bases). CDR1 LGHNA and CDR2 YSLEER come from the germline V gene. The V end lost 0 bases, the J end lost 4 bases, and 7 bases lay between the germline ends. The CDR3 is 13 residues long. The CDR3 DNA is TGCGCCAGCAGCCAAGATGCGGGTTACGAGCAGTACTTC. This codes for CASSQDAGYEQYF.

The CDR3 protein is CASSPISGGVQGNSLHF. CDR3 nucleotide sequence: TGTGCCAGCTCACCCATTTCCGGGGGGGTCCAGGGGAACTCACTCCACTTT. This chain uses TRBV18 with TRBJ1-6, with TRBD1 as a possible D gene (6 bases). Looked up from germline, CDR1 is KGHSH and CDR2 is LQKENI. This CDR3 is built from 17 residues. Trimming removed 3 bases from V and 16 bases from J, with 28 bases in between. Combining the CDR3 with reference TRBV18 and TRBJ1-6 gives the whole variable domain NAGVMQNPRHLVRRRGQEARLRCSPMKGHSHVYWYRQLPEEGLKFMVYLQKENIIDESGMPKERFSAEFPKEGPSILRIQQVVRGDSAAYFCASSPISGGVQGNSLHFGNGTRLTVT.

The chain recombines TRBV9 with TRBJ1-2, with 9 bases lining up with TRBD1. The CDR3 consists of 18 residues. Germline CDR1 SGDLS, CDR2 YYNGEE. V shed 6 bases and J 6 bases; nucleotides not matched to a gene: 21. The CDR3 loop is CASTPRAQGAVKWNGYTF. The CDR3 coding sequence is TGTGCCAGCACCCCCCGGGCACAGGGGGCCGTAAAGTGGAATGGCTACACCTTC.

This chain joins TRBV5-5 and TRBJ1-2; possibly TRBD1 for D (6 bases). The germline V gene encodes CDR1 SGHKS and CDR2 YYEKEE (reference sequence). V shed 4 bases and J shed 4 bases, with 17 bases lying between them. The CDR3 loop spans 15 amino acids. CDR3 amino acids: CASSVRQAASYGYTF. The DNA for the CDR3 is TGTGCCAGCAGCGTACGACAGGCGGCCAGCTATGGCTACACCTTC.

The chain combines TRBV18 with TRBJ1-5; tentatively, D is TRBD1 (5 bases). CDR3 length equals 13 residues. Between the trimmed V and J ends, which lost 3 bases and 7 bases, there was a span of 10 bases. CDR1 KGHSH and CDR2 LQKENI come from the germline V gene. CDR3 sequence reads: CASSPAGRQPQHF. The CDR3 DNA sequence: TGTGCCAGCTCACCGGCAGGGAGGCAGCCCCAGCATTTT. Based on the CDR3 plus reference TRBV18 and TRBJ1-5, the full variable domain is NAGVMQNPRHLVRRRGQEARLRCSPMKGHSHVYWYRQLPEEGLKFMVYLQKENIIDESGMPKERFSAEFPKEGPSILRIQQVVRGDSAAYFCASSPAGRQPQHFGDGTRLSIL.

CDR3 nucleotide sequence: TGTGCCAGCAGTGAAGTGCGTTGGGCCTCACGGGGCAATGAGCAGTTCTTC. Amino acids: CASSEVRWASRGNEQFF. The chain links TRBV2 to TRBJ2-1, with a weak D call TRBD2 (5 bases). Germline V gene lookup returns CDR1 SNHLY and CDR2 FYNNEI. This CDR3 region has 17 residues. Deletions cut 1 base from V and 6 bases from J, with 19 bases between.

This chain joins TRBV5-5 and TRBJ1-2; unclear D gene. The germline CDR1 and CDR2 sequences are SGHKS and YYEKEE (reference sequence). CDR3 length: 15 amino acids. V lost 0 bases to trimming and J lost 6 bases, with 15 bases between them. DNA for the CDR3: TGTGCCAGCAGCTTGGCCAATAGGGCACTAGATGGCTACACCTTC. Amino acids: CASSLANRALDGYTF.

The chain links TRBV20-1 to TRBJ1-1; D gene unclear. Germline CDR1 DFQATT, CDR2 SNEGSKA (reference sequence). The CDR3 is 11 residues long. Trimming removed 5 bases from V and 3 bases from J, with 7 bases in between. Here the CDR3 reads CSASYDTEAFF. CDR3 in DNA: TGCAGTGCTTCCTATGACACTGAAGCTTTCTTT.

The chain employs TRBV12-3 or TRBV12-4 and TRBJ2-7, with unresolved D. This CDR3 region has 13 residues. V gave up 3 bases and J gave up 6 bases, with 12 bases separating them. The CDR3 reads CASSFMTLGEQYF. The CDR3 region has the DNA TGTGCCAGCAGTTTCATGACACTCGGCGAGCAGTACTTC.

V is TRBV10-3 and J is TRBJ1-4; possibly TRBD1 for D (6 bases). Germline V CDR1 and CDR2: ENHRY, SYGVKD. V was shortened by 6 bases and J by 5 bases, with 10 bases between the two germline ends. The CDR3 contains 13 residues. The CDR3 loop is CAISRGVNEKLFF. The DNA of the CDR3 is TGTGCCATCAGCAGGGGCGTAAATGAAAAACTGTTTTTT.

The rearrangement joins TRBV3-1 (or the pseudogene TRBV3-2) to TRBJ1-2; D gene ambiguous. V lost 0 bases, J lost 4 bases, and 6 bases lay in between. The CDR3 loop spans 13 amino acids. CDR1 and CDR2 (germline): LGHDT, YNNKEL (reference sequence). The CDR3 DNA sequence: TGTGCCAGCAGCCAAGATGGGCCCTATGGCTACACCTTC. Amino acid sequence: CASSQDGPYGYTF.

The V call is TRBV6-1, the J call TRBJ2-7, with 7 positions matching TRBD2. The CDR3 totals 14 residues. J lost 4 bases, V lost 2 bases, and 5 bases had no gene match. CDR1 is MNHNS, CDR2 SASEGT, per germline. In nucleotides, the CDR3 is TGTGCCAGCAGTGAACTCCTAGCGGCGTACGAGCAGTACTTC. This translates into CASSELLAAYEQYF.

This clone appeared a single time. The chain is built from TRBV2 and TRBJ2-3; TRBD2 aligns across 16 bases. The junction had 7 bases not matched to a gene; V was cut back by 1 base and J by 0 bases. The CDR3 sequence is 20 residues long. Germline lookup yields CDR1 SNHLY and CDR2 FYNNEI. As DNA, the CDR3 is TGTGCCAGCAGTGAAGAGGGACTAGCGGGGGGGACCTCTAGCACAGATACGCAGTATTTT. Translation: CASSEEGLAGGTSSTDTQYF.

The V gene is TRBV7-2, the J gene TRBJ2-7; D gene unclear. Looked up from germline, CDR1 is SGHTA and CDR2 is FQGNSA. V shed 2 bases and J shed 6 bases, with 14 bases lying between them. The CDR3 runs to 14 residues. CDR3 DNA: TGTGCCAGCAGCTTATTGGCTAGGCAAGCCGAGCAGTACTTC. Protein sequence: CASSLLARQAEQYF.

The rearrangement links TRBV10-2 to TRBJ1-1; 7 bases are a match to TRBD1. Germline CDR1 WSHSY, CDR2 SAAADI. J gave up 6 bases and V 5 bases, and 9 bases lay outside the gene matches. The CDR3 length is 14 residues. The CDR3 sequence is CASSPDRVRAEAFF. CDR3 coding DNA: TGCGCCAGCAGTCCTGACAGGGTAAGGGCTGAAGCTTTCTTT.

V is TRBV5-8 and J is TRBJ1-5; D remains ambiguous. Germline V CDR1 and CDR2: SGHTS, YDEGEE. The CDR3 loop spans 12 amino acids. V was pared by 4 bases and J by 4 bases, with 6 bases between. The CDR3 DNA follows: TGTGCCAGCAGCCCCTATAATCAGCCCCAGCATTTT. As protein: CASSPYNQPQHF.

The chain employs TRBV12-3 or TRBV12-4 and TRBJ1-1; no clear D gene. Trimming shortened V by 3 bases and J by 8 bases, and 13 bases separated the two germline ends. The CDR3 sequence is 13 residues long. The CDR3: CASSFSLPHEAFF. The CDR3 bases are TGTGCCAGCAGTTTCAGTCTCCCACACGAAGCTTTCTTT.

In its sample, this clone was seen once. J is TRBJ1-3 and V is TRBV4-2, with 10 bases fitting TRBD1. Germline-derived CDR1 and CDR2 are LGHNA and YNFKEQ. The CDR3 consists of 19 residues. With 4 bases clipped from V and 0 bases from J, the junction kept 12 bases outside the gene matches. The CDR3 spells CASSLVEGQGSPSGNTIYF. CDR3 DNA: TGTGCCAGCAGCCTGGTCGAGGGACAGGGGTCTCCCTCTGGAAACACCATATATTTT.

The gene calls are TRBV18 and TRBJ2-1, with 7 bases identical to TRBD1. Germline V gene data show CDR1 as KGHSH and CDR2 as LQKENI. This CDR3 region has 15 residues. V shed 11 bases and J 3 bases; nucleotides not matched to a gene: 13. CDR3 amino acids: CASFPGTARYNEQFF. In nucleotides, the CDR3 is TGTGCCTCGTTCCCCGGGACAGCCCGCTACAATGAGCAGTTCTTC.

J is TRBJ1-1 and V is TRBV10-3; 9 nucleotides line up with TRBD1. Per the germline V gene, CDR1 is ENHRY and CDR2 is SYGVKD. Germline trimming cut 6 bases from V and 4 bases from J; bases unmatched to any gene: 15. This CDR3 is 17 amino acids long. The CDR3 nucleotides read TGTGCCATCAGCCTGGGACAGGGTGTCGGTAGTAGCACTGAAGCTTTCTTT. Translation gives CAISLGQGVGSSTEAFF.

This clone was counted between two and nine times. This chain connects TRBV6-6 to TRBJ2-1; a possible D gene is TRBD2 (6 bases). The CDR3 covers 16 residues. The germline CDR1 and CDR2 sequences are MNHNY and SVGAGI (reference sequence). V was trimmed by 5 bases and J by 4 bases, leaving 18 bases between them. CDR3 residues: CASSGSGTPNYNEQFF. The CDR3 DNA reads as TGTGCCAGCAGTGGCTCGGGGACTCCCAATTACAATGAGCAGTTCTTC.

The V gene is TRBV28, the J gene TRBJ2-7, with a tentative D call TRBD1 (5 bases). This CDR3 has 15 amino acids. The V gene's germline CDR1 is MDHEN and CDR2 SYDVKM. Trimming cost V 3 bases and J 1 base, with 13 bases left between them. The CDR3 region is CASSFLRAGSYEQYF. CDR3 bases: TGTGCCAGCAGTTTCCTCCGGGCAGGGTCCTACGAGCAGTACTTC. The full variable domain, completed using reference TRBV28 and TRBJ2-7, is DVKVTQSSRYLVKRTGEKVFLECVQDMDHENMFWYRQDPGLGLRLIYFSYDVKMKEKGDIPEGYSVSREKKERFSLILESASTNQTSMYLCASSFLRAGSYEQYFGPGTRLTVT.

The chain is built from TRBV5-1 and TRBJ2-1; 9 positions agree with TRBD2. The CDR3 totals 14 residues. Germline CDR1 reads SGHRS; CDR2 reads YFSETQ. V lost 3 bases, J lost 10 bases, and 8 bases stayed unmatched. CDR3 sequence (DNA): TGCGCCAGCAGCTCAGGGACTAGCTACCAAGAGCAGTTCTTC. Protein sequence: CASSSGTSYQEQFF.

The chain carries TRBV11-2 and TRBJ2-1, with a tentative D call TRBD2 (6 bases). The CDR3 extends over 11 amino acids. V lost 3 bases and J lost 14, with 11 bases in between. Germline V gene data show CDR1 as SGHAT and CDR2 as FQNNGV. CDR3 nucleotides: TGTGCCAGCAGCTTCACCGGGGGAGAGTTCTTC. Residues: CASSFTGGEFF.

The chain employs TRBV5-6 and TRBJ1-1; a weak D match, TRBD1 (6 bases). The CDR3 is made up of 14 amino acids. Trimming removed 1 base from V and 6 bases from J, with 13 bases in between. Per the germline V gene, CDR1 is SGHDT and CDR2 is YYEEEE. CDR3 DNA sequence: TGTGCCAGCAGCTTGATGCTTGGGGGCGCTGAAGCTTTCTTT. This gives the protein CASSLMLGGAEAFF.

CDR3 protein: CASSHHLGAEAFF. In DNA form, the CDR3 reads TGTGCCAGCAGCCACCACCTCGGGGCTGAAGCTTTCTTT. V and J are TRBV3-1 (or the pseudogene TRBV3-2) and TRBJ1-1; no clear D gene. Trimming took off 3 bases at V and 6 bases at J, with 11 bases between the two ends. The CDR3 is 13 amino acids. CDR1 LGHDT and CDR2 YNNKEL come from the germline V gene (reference sequence).

The genes are TRBV7-2 and TRBJ1-5, with D possibly TRBD1 on 6 matching bases. Looked up from germline, CDR1 is SGHTA and CDR2 is FQGNSA. CDR3 length: 17 residues. The V end lost 1 base, the J end lost 6 bases, and 19 bases lay between the germline ends. CDR3 nucleotide sequence: TGTGCCAGCAGCTTAGGGTTGAGGGGGGGGGAAGGTCAGCCCCAGCATTTT. Amino acid sequence: CASSLGLRGGEGQPQHF.